Listed below are T cell receptor beta chains from one sample, sequenced in a study of blood T cell repertoires in COVID-19. Measured with immunoSEQ multiplex PCR; TCRdb has only the in-frame clones, and not every one. The profile shows around 170,000 clones, around 72% of them singletons. Sequencing was carried out using peripheral blood. These receptors were obtained from a woman aged 80 or over with acute or convalescent COVID-19. CDR3s include the opening cysteine and the closing phenylalanine or tryptophan. Fields, in order: CDR3 length, V gene, clone size, D gene, J gene, CDR3 protein, CDR3 DNA. D genes are given only for firm matches. Clone size is not always given. Where it is, it says once, few, many or a class for expanded clones.

cdr3_length: 12; v_call: TRBV10-3; clone_size: once; d_call: NA; j_call: TRBJ2-1; cdr3_aa: CAISWSANEQFF; cdr3_nt: TGTGCCATCAGTTGGAGTGCCAATGAGCAGTTCTTC
cdr3_length: 14; v_call: TRBV27; clone_size: NA; d_call: NA; j_call: TRBJ1-1; cdr3_aa: CASSLDGVDTEAFF; cdr3_nt: TGTGCCAGCAGTTTAGATGGAGTAGACACTGAAGCTTTCTTT
cdr3_length: 17; v_call: TRBV10-3; clone_size: NA; d_call: NA; j_call: TRBJ2-1; cdr3_aa: CAISEKYTGVGYNEQFF; cdr3_nt: TGTGCCATCAGTGAAAAGTATACGGGAGTAGGATACAATGAGCAGTTCTTC
cdr3_length: 15; v_call: TRBV6-6; clone_size: NA; d_call: NA; j_call: TRBJ2-1; cdr3_aa: CASTQQGEGRAEQFF; cdr3_nt: TGTGCCAGCACGCAACAGGGGGAGGGAAGAGCTGAGCAGTTCTTC
cdr3_length: 14; v_call: TRBV28; clone_size: few; d_call: TRBD1; j_call: TRBJ1-6; cdr3_aa: CASSLQGGNSPLHF; cdr3_nt: TGTGCCAGCAGTCTACAGGGGGGGAATTCACCCCTCCACTTT
cdr3_length: 15; v_call: TRBV28; clone_size: NA; d_call: TRBD2; j_call: TRBJ2-2; cdr3_aa: CASSFWREDTGELFF; cdr3_nt: TGTGCCAGCAGTTTCTGGCGGGAGGACACCGGGGAGCTGTTTTTT
cdr3_length: 17; v_call: TRBV2; clone_size: few; d_call: TRBD1; j_call: TRBJ1-2; cdr3_aa: CASSERDSGHSGYGYTF; cdr3_nt: TGTGCCAGCAGTGAGAGGGACAGCGGGCATAGTGGGTATGGCTACACCTTC
cdr3_length: 15; v_call: TRBV7-2; clone_size: NA; d_call: NA; j_call: TRBJ2-1; cdr3_aa: CASSLWVGDYNEQFF; cdr3_nt: TGTGCCAGCAGCTTATGGGTGGGCGACTACAATGAGCAGTTCTTC
cdr3_length: 14; v_call: TRBV5-1; clone_size: NA; d_call: NA; j_call: TRBJ2-1; cdr3_aa: CASSGVLAGNEQFF; cdr3_nt: TGCGCCAGCAGCGGAGTGCTAGCTGGCAATGAGCAGTTCTTC
cdr3_length: 17; v_call: TRBV2; clone_size: NA; d_call: NA; j_call: TRBJ2-3; cdr3_aa: CASSEQDISLSTDTQYF; cdr3_nt: TGTGCCAGCAGTGAACAGGACATTTCCTTGAGCACAGATACGCAGTATTTT
cdr3_length: 15; v_call: TRBV3-1/TRBV3-2; clone_size: NA; d_call: NA; j_call: TRBJ2-5; cdr3_aa: CASSHGQPRLETQYF; cdr3_nt: TGTGCCAGCAGCCACGGACAACCCAGGTTGGAGACCCAGTACTTC
cdr3_length: 15; v_call: TRBV28; clone_size: NA; d_call: NA; j_call: TRBJ2-7; cdr3_aa: CASSLGGTRTYEQYF; cdr3_nt: TGTGCCAGCAGTTTAGGGGGCACAAGAACCTACGAGCAGTACTTC
cdr3_length: 14; v_call: TRBV6-5; clone_size: NA; d_call: NA; j_call: TRBJ2-7; cdr3_aa: CASNKPDGGQEQYF; cdr3_nt: TGTGCCAGCAATAAGCCAGACGGCGGGCAGGAGCAGTACTTC
cdr3_length: 15; v_call: TRBV2; clone_size: NA; d_call: TRBD1; j_call: TRBJ2-7; cdr3_aa: CASSEIRTGVYEQYF; cdr3_nt: TGTGCCAGCAGTGAGATACGGACAGGGGTCTACGAGCAGTACTTC
cdr3_length: 14; v_call: TRBV7-2; clone_size: NA; d_call: NA; j_call: TRBJ2-2; cdr3_aa: CASSFDRNTGELFF; cdr3_nt: TGTGCCAGCAGCTTTGACAGAAACACCGGGGAGCTGTTTTTT
cdr3_length: 12; v_call: TRBV19; clone_size: once; d_call: NA; j_call: TRBJ1-1; cdr3_aa: CASSMPRGEAFF; cdr3_nt: TGTGCCAGTAGTATGCCCAGGGGAGAAGCTTTCTTT
cdr3_length: 15; v_call: TRBV6-5; clone_size: NA; d_call: TRBD2; j_call: TRBJ2-7; cdr3_aa: CASTVTSGSSYEQYF; cdr3_nt: TGTGCCAGCACGGTGACTAGCGGATCCTCCTACGAGCAGTACTTC
cdr3_length: 13; v_call: TRBV7-9; clone_size: NA; d_call: NA; j_call: TRBJ1-1; cdr3_aa: CASSLGTRTEAFF; cdr3_nt: TGTGCCAGCAGCTTAGGCACGAGGACTGAAGCTTTCTTT
cdr3_length: 15; v_call: TRBV7-3; clone_size: few; d_call: NA; j_call: TRBJ2-2; cdr3_aa: CASSPQEENTGELFF; cdr3_nt: TGTGCCAGCAGCCCCCAGGAGGAAAACACCGGGGAGCTGTTTTTT
cdr3_length: 14; v_call: TRBV7-2; clone_size: once; d_call: NA; j_call: TRBJ1-6; cdr3_aa: CASSPGTNNSPLHF; cdr3_nt: TGTGCCAGCAGCCCCGGGACAAATAATTCACCCCTCCACTTT
cdr3_length: 13; v_call: TRBV27; clone_size: NA; d_call: TRBD1; j_call: TRBJ1-2; cdr3_aa: CASSLRTGVGYTF; cdr3_nt: TGTGCCAGCAGTCTGAGGACAGGAGTAGGCTACACCTTC
cdr3_length: 19; v_call: TRBV3-1/TRBV3-2; clone_size: NA; d_call: TRBD2; j_call: TRBJ2-7; cdr3_aa: CASSQDVRLGLAGVSEQYF; cdr3_nt: TGTGCCAGCAGCCAAGATGTAAGATTAGGACTAGCGGGAGTGAGCGAGCAGTACTTC
cdr3_length: 14; v_call: TRBV5-1; clone_size: few; d_call: TRBD2; j_call: TRBJ2-7; cdr3_aa: CASSLAAGGGEQYF; cdr3_nt: TGCGCCAGCAGCTTGGCAGCGGGAGGTGGGGAGCAGTACTTC
cdr3_length: 15; v_call: TRBV3-1/TRBV3-2; clone_size: NA; d_call: TRBD1; j_call: TRBJ2-7; cdr3_aa: CASSDLYRGSYEQYF; cdr3_nt: TGTGCCAGCAGCGATCTATACAGGGGTTCCTACGAGCAGTACTTC
cdr3_length: 14; v_call: TRBV7-9; clone_size: NA; d_call: NA; j_call: TRBJ1-4; cdr3_aa: CASSLGGSNEKLFF; cdr3_nt: TGTGCCAGCAGCCTAGGCGGCTCTAATGAAAAACTGTTTTTT
cdr3_length: 15; v_call: TRBV6-1; clone_size: few; d_call: TRBD1; j_call: TRBJ2-7; cdr3_aa: CASRTQGAKAHEQYF; cdr3_nt: TGTGCCAGCAGAACACAGGGGGCGAAGGCTCACGAGCAGTACTTC
cdr3_length: 13; v_call: TRBV29-1; clone_size: few; d_call: NA; j_call: TRBJ2-7; cdr3_aa: CSVAGGPSYEQYF; cdr3_nt: TGCAGCGTTGCGGGGGGCCCTTCCTACGAGCAGTACTTC
cdr3_length: 13; v_call: TRBV7-2; clone_size: NA; d_call: NA; j_call: TRBJ1-2; cdr3_aa: CASSLGQDYGYTF; cdr3_nt: TGTGCCAGCAGCTTAGGACAGGACTATGGCTACACCTTC
cdr3_length: 16; v_call: TRBV4-2; clone_size: many; d_call: TRBD2; j_call: TRBJ2-7; cdr3_aa: CASSQDAVAGPYEQYF; cdr3_nt: TGTGCCAGCAGCCAAGATGCGGTAGCGGGACCTTACGAGCAGTACTTC
cdr3_length: 16; v_call: TRBV11-2; clone_size: NA; d_call: NA; j_call: TRBJ1-6; cdr3_aa: CASSLRRLSYNSPLHF; cdr3_nt: TGTGCCAGCAGCTTACGCAGGCTCTCCTATAATTCACCCCTCCACTTT
cdr3_length: 15; v_call: TRBV9; clone_size: NA; d_call: NA; j_call: TRBJ1-4; cdr3_aa: CASSPVGDVFEKLFF; cdr3_nt: TGTGCCAGCAGCCCGGTAGGGGATGTCTTCGAAAAACTGTTTTTT
cdr3_length: 14; v_call: TRBV27; clone_size: NA; d_call: TRBD1; j_call: TRBJ2-3; cdr3_aa: CASSPGQGTDTQYF; cdr3_nt: TGTGCCAGCAGTCCCGGACAGGGAACAGATACGCAGTATTTT
cdr3_length: 13; v_call: TRBV2; clone_size: NA; d_call: NA; j_call: TRBJ1-2; cdr3_aa: CASSDILAGGYTF; cdr3_nt: TGTGCCAGCAGTGACATCCTCGCAGGGGGCTACACCTTC
cdr3_length: 15; v_call: TRBV18; clone_size: many; d_call: TRBD2; j_call: TRBJ2-2; cdr3_aa: CASSPTSVFTGELFF; cdr3_nt: TGTGCCAGCTCACCGACTAGCGTATTCACCGGGGAGCTGTTTTTT
cdr3_length: 13; v_call: TRBV10-1; clone_size: NA; d_call: TRBD2; j_call: TRBJ2-7; cdr3_aa: CATRLSGSYEQYF; cdr3_nt: TGCGCCACCCGGTTGAGCGGGAGCTACGAGCAGTACTTC
cdr3_length: 13; v_call: TRBV5-1; clone_size: NA; d_call: NA; j_call: TRBJ1-1; cdr3_aa: CASRKPGNAEAFF; cdr3_nt: TGCGCCAGCAGAAAACCGGGGAACGCTGAAGCTTTCTTT
cdr3_length: 17; v_call: TRBV6-1; clone_size: NA; d_call: TRBD2; j_call: TRBJ2-6; cdr3_aa: CASSEALQGGRANVLTF; cdr3_nt: TGTGCCAGCAGTGAAGCGCTTCAGGGAGGGAGGGCCAACGTCCTGACTTTC
cdr3_length: 16; v_call: TRBV3-1/TRBV3-2; clone_size: few; d_call: NA; j_call: TRBJ1-6; cdr3_aa: CASSPSEEGRYSPLHF; cdr3_nt: TGTGCCAGCAGCCCGTCGGAGGAGGGAAGGTATTCACCCCTCCACTTT